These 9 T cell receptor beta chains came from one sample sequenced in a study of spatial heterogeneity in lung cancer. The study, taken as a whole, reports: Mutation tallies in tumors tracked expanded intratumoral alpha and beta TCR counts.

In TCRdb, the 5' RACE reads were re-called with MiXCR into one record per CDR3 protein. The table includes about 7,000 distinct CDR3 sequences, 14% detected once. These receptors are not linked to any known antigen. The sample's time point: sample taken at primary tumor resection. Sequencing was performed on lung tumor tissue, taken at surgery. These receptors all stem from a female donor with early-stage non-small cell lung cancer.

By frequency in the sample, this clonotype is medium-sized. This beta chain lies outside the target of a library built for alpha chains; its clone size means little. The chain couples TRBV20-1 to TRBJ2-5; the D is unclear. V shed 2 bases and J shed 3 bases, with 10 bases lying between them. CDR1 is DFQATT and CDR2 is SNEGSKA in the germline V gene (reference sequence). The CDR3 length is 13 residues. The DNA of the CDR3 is TGCAGTGCTAGACAGGATGCAGAAGAGACCCAGTACTTC. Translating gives CSARQDAEETQYF.

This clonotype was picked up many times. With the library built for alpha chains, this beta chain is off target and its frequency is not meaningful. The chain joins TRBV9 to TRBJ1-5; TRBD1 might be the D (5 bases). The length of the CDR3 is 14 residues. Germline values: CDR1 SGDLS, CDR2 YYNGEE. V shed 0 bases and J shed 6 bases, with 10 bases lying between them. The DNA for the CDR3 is TGTGCCAGCAGCGTAGGACAGATCGGTCAGCCCCAGCATTTT. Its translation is CASSVGQIGQPQHF.

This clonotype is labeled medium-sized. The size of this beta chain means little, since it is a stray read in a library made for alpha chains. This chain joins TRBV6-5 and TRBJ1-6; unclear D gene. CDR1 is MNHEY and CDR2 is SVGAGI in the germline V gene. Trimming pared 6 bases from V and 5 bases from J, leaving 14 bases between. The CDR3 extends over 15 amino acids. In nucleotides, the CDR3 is TGTGCCAGCAGATTGCGTACCACCAATAATTCACCCCTCCACTTT. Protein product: CASRLRTTNNSPLHF.

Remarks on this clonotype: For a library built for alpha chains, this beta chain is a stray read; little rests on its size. CDR3 nucleotide sequence: TGTGCCAGCAGCTTAACGCGGTGGGAGTACCAAGAGACCCAGTACTTC. Translated, it gives CASSLTRWEYQETQYF. The gene calls are TRBV7-9 and TRBJ2-5, with D perhaps matching TRBD2 (5 bases). Deletions cut 2 bases from V and 0 bases from J, with 13 bases between. Germline CDR1 SEHNR, CDR2 FQNEAQ (reference sequence). The CDR3 loop spans 16 amino acids.

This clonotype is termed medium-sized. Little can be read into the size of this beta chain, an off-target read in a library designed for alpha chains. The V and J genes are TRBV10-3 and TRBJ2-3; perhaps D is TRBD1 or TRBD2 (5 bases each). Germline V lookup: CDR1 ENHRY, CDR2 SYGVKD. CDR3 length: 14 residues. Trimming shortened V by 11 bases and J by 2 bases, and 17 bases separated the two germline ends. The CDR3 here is CASRDLFPTDTQYF. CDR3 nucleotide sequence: TGTGCCTCCCGGGACCTCTTCCCCACAGATACGCAGTATTTT.

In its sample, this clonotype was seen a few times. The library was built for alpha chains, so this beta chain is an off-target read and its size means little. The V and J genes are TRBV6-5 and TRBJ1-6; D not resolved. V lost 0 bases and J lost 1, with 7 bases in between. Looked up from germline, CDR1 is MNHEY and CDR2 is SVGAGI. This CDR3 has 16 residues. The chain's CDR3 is CASSYSPRSYNSPLHF. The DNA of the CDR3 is TGTGCCAGCAGTTACTCCCCTCGATCCTATAATTCACCCCTCCACTTT.

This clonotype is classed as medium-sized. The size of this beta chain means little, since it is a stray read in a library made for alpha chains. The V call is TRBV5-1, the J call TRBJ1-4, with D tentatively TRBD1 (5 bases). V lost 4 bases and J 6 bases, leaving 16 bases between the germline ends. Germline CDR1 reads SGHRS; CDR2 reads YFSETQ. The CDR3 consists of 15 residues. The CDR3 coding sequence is TGCGCCAGCAGCAGGAACGGGGCGACCGATGAAAAACTGTTTTTT. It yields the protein CASSRNGATDEKLFF. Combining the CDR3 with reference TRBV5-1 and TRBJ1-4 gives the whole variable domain KAGVTQTPRYLIKTRGQQVTLSCSPISGHRSVSWYQQTPGQGLQFLFEYFSETQRNKGNFPGRFSGRQFSNSRSEMNVSTLELGDSALYLCASSRNGATDEKLFFGSGTQLSVL.

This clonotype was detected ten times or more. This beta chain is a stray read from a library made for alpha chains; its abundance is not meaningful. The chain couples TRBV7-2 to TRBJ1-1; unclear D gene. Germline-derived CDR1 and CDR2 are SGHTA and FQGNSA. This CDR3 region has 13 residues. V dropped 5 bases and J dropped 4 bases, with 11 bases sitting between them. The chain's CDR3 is CASSTRPGTEAFF. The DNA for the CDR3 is TGTGCCAGCAGCACCCGACCCGGCACTGAAGCTTTCTTT.

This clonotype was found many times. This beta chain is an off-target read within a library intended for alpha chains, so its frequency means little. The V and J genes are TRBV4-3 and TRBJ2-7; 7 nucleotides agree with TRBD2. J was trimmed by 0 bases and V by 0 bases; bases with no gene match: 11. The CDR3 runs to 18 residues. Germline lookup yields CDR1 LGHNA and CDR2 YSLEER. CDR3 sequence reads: CASSQERSLAGFSYEQYF. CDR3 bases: TGCGCCAGCAGCCAAGAGAGGAGCTTAGCGGGCTTCTCCTACGAGCAGTACTTC.